The 13 T cell receptor beta chains listed next were all sequenced from one sample in a study of cytomegalovirus exposure and HLA in healthy donors (dated by TCRdb to between 2016 and 2019). The library relied on the immunoSEQ multiplex PCR assay. The multiplex PCR relied on a mix of 60 forward primers for TCR Vbeta segments and 13 reverse primers for TCR Jbeta segments. TCRdb holds this immuneACCESS table with in-frame rearrangements only. Some clones are missing; in checked studies, unresolved V genes explain under half, and the rest has no known cause. Here the sample has 200,000 to 300,000 clones; 81% occur a single time. The top ten constitute almost 8% of the sample. The sequenced sample consisted of PBMCs. These receptor sequences come from a woman in her fifties or sixties in good health and CMV-seropositive.

This rearrangement joins TRBV28 to TRBJ2-1, with D possibly being TRBD2 (5 bases). CDR1 and CDR2 from the germline V gene are MDHEN and SYDVKM. Trimming pared 2 bases from V and 6 bases from J, leaving 17 bases between. This CDR3 contains 16 residues. The CDR3 region is CASSLNAGKGLNEQFF. The CDR3 nucleotides read TGTGCCAGCAGTTTAAACGCGGGTAAAGGTCTCAATGAGCAGTTCTTC.

This chain uses TRBV2 with TRBJ2-6; TRBD2 agrees at 7 bases. CDR1 SNHLY and CDR2 FYNNEI come from the germline V gene. There are 17 residues in the CDR3. V was pared by 3 bases and J by 1 base, with 6 bases of the junction left unmatched. The CDR3 DNA sequence: TGTGCCAGCAGTGAGGGGGGGAGTCTGTCTGGGGCCAACGTCCTGACTTTC. Translation: CASSEGGSLSGANVLTF.

The chain joins TRBV18 to TRBJ2-7, with D unresolved. This CDR3 is 14 amino acids long. Germline lookup yields CDR1 KGHSH and CDR2 LQKENI. V shed 4 bases and J shed 5 bases, with 15 bases lying between them. The CDR3 spells CASSQARYLDEQYF. CDR3 in DNA: TGTGCCAGCTCACAAGCCCGTTATCTCGACGAGCAGTACTTC. Complete variable domain (other parts from reference TRBV18 and TRBJ2-7): NAGVMQNPRHLVRRRGQEARLRCSPMKGHSHVYWYRQLPEEGLKFMVYLQKENIIDESGMPKERFSAEFPKEGPSILRIQQVVRGDSAAYFCASSQARYLDEQYFGPGTRLTVT.

The chain has TRBV6-5 and TRBJ1-2, with 7 bases fitting TRBD1. Germline V gene sequence: CDR1 MNHEY, CDR2 SVGAGI. V gave up 2 bases and J gave up 7 bases; unmatched junction bases: 1. CDR3 length equals 12 residues. The CDR3 loop reads CASSYDRVGYTF. The CDR3 DNA reads TGTGCCAGCAGTTACGACAGGGTTGGCTACACCTTC.

The chain couples TRBV6-1 to TRBJ2-7, with D possibly matching TRBD1 (5 bases). Trimming removed 3 bases from V and 2 bases from J, with 11 bases in between. Germline loops: CDR1 MNHNS, CDR2 SASEGT. The CDR3 sequence is 14 residues long. DNA for the CDR3: TGTGCCAGCAGTGATAGGGGCGGAGCCTACGAGCAGTACTTC. This translates into CASSDRGGAYEQYF.

The chain joins TRBV7-8 to TRBJ1-1; 9 bases agree with TRBD1. Losses at the gene ends were 7 bases for V and 13 bases for J; bases not matched to a gene: 10. CDR3 length equals 12 residues. Germline V gene lookup returns CDR1 SGHVS and CDR2 FQNEAQ. CDR3 in DNA: TGTGCCAGCACCCAGGACAGGGGCCATATTTTCTTT. This translates into CASTQDRGHIFF.

DNA of the CDR3: TGCGCCAGCAGCACCCCGAGCGGGAGCTTCGACGAGCAGTACTTC. Translated, it gives CASSTPSGSFDEQYF. The chain links TRBV5-1 to TRBJ2-7; TRBD2 aligns across 8 bases. Trimming at V came to 4 bases and at J to 5 bases, leaving 11 bases not matched to a gene. Germline lookup yields CDR1 SGHRS and CDR2 YFSETQ. The CDR3 runs to 15 residues.

This chain connects TRBV6-1 to TRBJ1-1; 7 nucleotides align to TRBD1. CDR3 length: 13 amino acids. Germline V gene lookup returns CDR1 MNHNS and CDR2 SASEGT. Trimming at V came to 7 bases and at J to 0 bases, leaving 2 bases not matched to a gene. Written as DNA, the CDR3 is TGTGCCAGCATACAGGGGATGAACACTGAAGCTTTCTTT. Translation: CASIQGMNTEAFF.

This clone occurred once. V gene TRBV15 combines with J gene TRBJ2-7, with 9 bases identical to TRBD2. This CDR3 comprises 15 residues. After removal of 1 base from V and 1 base from J, the junction contained 2 bases not matched to a gene. Germline CDR1 is LNHNV and CDR2 is YYDKDF (reference sequence). CDR3 DNA: TGTGCCACCAGCAGAGGACTAGCGGCATCCTACGAGCAGTACTTC. Protein sequence: CATSRGLAASYEQYF.

The rearrangement uses TRBV2 and TRBJ2-7, with no clear D. V lost 4 bases and J lost 2, with 15 bases in between. CDR1 and CDR2 (germline): SNHLY, FYNNEI. The CDR3 is 15 residues long. CDR3 nucleotides: TGTGCCAGCAGTGTACCGCAGGCAGGCGCCTACGAGCAGTACTTC. This encodes CASSVPQAGAYEQYF.

The rearrangement uses TRBV5-6 and TRBJ1-1; D possibly corresponds to TRBD1 (6 bases). Germline V gene lookup returns CDR1 SGHDT and CDR2 YYEEEE. There are 16 residues in the CDR3. V was trimmed by 5 bases and J by 0 bases, leaving 17 bases between them. The CDR3 reads CASRVHREIMNTEAFF. CDR3 in DNA: TGTGCCAGCAGAGTGCACAGGGAAATTATGAACACTGAAGCTTTCTTT.

The genes are TRBV7-6 and TRBJ2-2; a weak D match, TRBD1 (5 bases). Germline CDR1 SGHVS, CDR2 FNYEAQ. The V end was cut by 3 bases, the J end by 6 bases, with 5 bases between. CDR3 length: 12 amino acids. CDR3 coding DNA: TGTGCCAGCAGCTTGGGGCCCGGGGAGCTGTTTTTT. It codes for CASSLGPGELFF.

This clone was seen only a few times. V and J are TRBV10-1 and TRBJ2-3, with D perhaps matching TRBD1 (6 bases). Germline V gene data show CDR1 as WNHNN and CDR2 as SYGVQD (reference sequence). V lost 3 bases and J 0 bases, leaving 13 bases between the germline ends. The CDR3 sequence is 16 residues long. As DNA, the CDR3 is TGCGCCAGCAGTGATACAGGGCGTACTAGCACAGATACGCAGTATTTT. Protein: CASSDTGRTSTDTQYF.